These 15 T cell receptor beta chains share one sample of origin, sequenced in a study of T cell responses to AZD1222 COVID-19 vaccine. TCRdb's copy holds only in-frame clones and misses some; the assay was immunoSEQ multiplex PCR. The sample lists some 200,000 clones; more than 75% were seen once. Specimen: peripheral blood, collected on day 0 of AZD1222 vaccination. These TCRs come from an adult in good health.

The genes are TRBV3-1 (or the pseudogene TRBV3-2) and TRBJ2-3; tentatively, D is TRBD1 (8 bases). CDR1 LGHDT and CDR2 YNNKEL come from the germline V gene (reference sequence). Trimming cost V 3 bases and J 4 bases, with 14 bases left between them. The CDR3 covers 15 residues. The CDR3 coding sequence is TGTGCCAGCAGCCAGCGGACAGGGAGGGCAGATACGCAGTATTTT. Its protein product is CASSQRTGRADTQYF.

The chain joins TRBV9 to TRBJ2-3; TRBD2 matches 9 bases. The CDR3 sequence is 16 residues long. CDR1 SGDLS and CDR2 YYNGEE come from the germline V gene. V trimming: 4 bases; J trimming: 2 bases; junction bases outside the gene matches: 8. The CDR3 DNA reads TGTGCCAGCAGCATTAGAAGCGGGGGGCTCACAGATACGCAGTATTTT. Its protein product is CASSIRSGGLTDTQYF.

The chain carries TRBV5-1 and TRBJ2-1; 9 bases are a match to TRBD2. The CDR3 extends over 15 amino acids. V trimming: 1 base; J trimming: 7 bases; junction bases outside the gene matches: 6. Looked up from germline, CDR1 is SGHRS and CDR2 is YFSETQ. CDR3 nucleotides: TGCGCCAGCAGCTTGTGGTCTAGCGGGGAGAATGAGCAGTTCTTC. Translating gives CASSLWSSGENEQFF.

This chain joins TRBV7-3 and TRBJ2-7; the D gene is possibly TRBD1 (5 bases). This CDR3 spans 14 amino acids. V dropped 0 bases and J dropped 0 bases, with 6 bases sitting between them. Germline V gene lookup returns CDR1 SGHTA and CDR2 FQGTGA. This CDR3 reads CASSLTDNSYEQYF. CDR3 in DNA: TGTGCCAGCAGCTTAACGGACAACTCCTACGAGCAGTACTTC.

V and J are TRBV28 and TRBJ2-3, with D perhaps TRBD1 or TRBD2 (5 bases each). Germline CDR1 MDHEN, CDR2 SYDVKM. The ends were cut back, 4 bases at V and 7 bases at J, with 15 bases in the middle. The CDR3 has 14 residues. CDR3 coding DNA: TGTGCCAGCAGTTCGGGGCCGAACTCACATACGCAGTATTTT. This encodes CASSSGPNSHTQYF.

The chain employs TRBV3-1 (or the pseudogene TRBV3-2) and TRBJ2-1, with 14 bases lining up with TRBD2. The CDR3 is made up of 19 amino acids. CDR1 and CDR2 from the germline V gene are LGHDT and YNNKEL (reference sequence). V gave up 6 bases and J gave up 2 bases; unmatched junction bases: 12. The CDR3 DNA reads as TGTGCCAGCAGGCCAACCCCGGGACTAGCGGGAGCTACCTACAATGAGCAGTTCTTC. Protein sequence: CASRPTPGLAGATYNEQFF.

This clone has just one count. The chain is built from TRBV5-1 and TRBJ2-2, with 9 bases that match TRBD1. V lost 0 bases and J lost 4; bases outside the gene matches: 1. The CDR3 length is 15 residues. Germline V gives CDR1 SGHRS, CDR2 YFSETQ. The CDR3 is CASSLATGGTGELFF. The CDR3 region has the DNA TGCGCCAGCAGCTTGGCGACAGGGGGCACCGGGGAGCTGTTTTTT.

The rearrangement joins TRBV12-3 or TRBV12-4 to TRBJ2-7; a possible D gene is TRBD1 (6 bases). V lost 8 bases, J lost 4 bases, and 15 bases lay in between. The CDR3 totals 13 residues. CDR3 sequence: CASQGGIGYEQYF. DNA of the CDR3: TGTGCCAGCCAAGGGGGAATCGGATACGAGCAGTACTTC.

The chain couples TRBV19 to TRBJ2-5; TRBD1 matches 11 bases. The junction had 4 bases not matched to a gene; V was cut back by 9 bases and J by 4 bases. The V gene's germline CDR1 is LNHDA and CDR2 SQIVND (reference sequence). The CDR3 sequence is 13 residues long. The CDR3 DNA is TGTGCCAGCGGGGACAGGGGGAGAGAGACCCAGTACTTC. Its protein product is CASGDRGRETQYF.

Here the CDR3 reads CASSFSWGTLNYEQYF. CDR3 DNA sequence: TGTGCCAGCAGTTTTTCTTGGGGGACACTTAACTACGAGCAGTACTTC. V gene TRBV27 combines with J gene TRBJ2-7; perhaps TRBD1 as D (6 bases). Trimming shortened V by 3 bases and J by 3 bases, and 18 bases separated the two germline ends. The CDR3 is 16 residues long. CDR1 and CDR2 (germline): MNHEY, SMNVEV (reference sequence).

The V call is TRBV7-3, the J call TRBJ2-1; D not certain. The CDR3 is 15 residues long. Germline CDR1 is SGHTA and CDR2 is FQGTGA. V was cut by 0 bases and J by 0 bases, with 6 bases left in between. For the CDR3, the DNA is TGTGCCAGCAGCTTAACGGGAAGCTCCTACAATGAGCAGTTCTTC. It codes for CASSLTGSSYNEQFF.

A single count supports this clone. This sequence joins TRBV29-1 and TRBJ1-1, with 8 bases aligning to TRBD1. Trimming removed 8 bases from V and 3 bases from J; junction bases left unmatched: 8. Looked up from germline, CDR1 is SQVTM and CDR2 is ANQGSEA. This CDR3 region has 13 residues. This chain's CDR3 is CSTVQGADTEAFF. In nucleotides, the CDR3 is TGCAGCACGGTTCAGGGGGCGGACACTGAAGCTTTCTTT.

As for this clone: An end of the junction does not agree with germline; a read error may underlie this. The chain uses TRBV7-7 and TRBJ2-5, with 8 positions matching TRBD1. Germline V gene data show CDR1 as SSHAT and CDR2 as FNYEAQ (reference sequence). This CDR3 spans 15 amino acids. CDR3 sequence: CASSIRDRIQETQYF. The CDR3 DNA is TGTGCTAGCAGCATCCGGGACAGGATCCAAGAGACCCAGTACTTC.

The chain joins TRBV7-9 to TRBJ1-5; 7 bases are shared with TRBD1. There are 15 residues in the CDR3. The ends lost 6 bases at V and 5 bases at J; junction bases unmatched: 10. Germline values: CDR1 SEHNR, CDR2 FQNEAQ (reference sequence). CDR3 nucleotide sequence: TGTGCCAGCAGTCTAGGGGGCGGGCCCTATCAGCCCCAGCATTTT. Translation: CASSLGGGPYQPQHF.

This clone was detected once. The CDR3 sequence is CASRSTGGGYTF. The DNA of the CDR3 is TGTGCCAGCAGATCGACAGGGGGTGGCTACACCTTC. The chain couples TRBV6-5 to TRBJ1-2; 9 positions match TRBD1. The ends lost 6 bases at V and 7 bases at J; junction bases unmatched: 3. The germline CDR1 and CDR2 sequences are MNHEY and SVGAGI. The length of the CDR3 is 12 residues.